This T cell receptor beta chain appears in the sequencing data of a study of blood T cell repertoires in COVID-19. Study-level background: The samples span acute and convalescent COVID-19 from the United States, Italy and Spain.

CDR3 length: 13 amino acids. Germline lookup yields CDR1 SEHNR and CDR2 FQNEAQ (reference sequence). J was trimmed by 8 bases and V by 3 bases; bases with no gene match: 5. The protocol was immunoSEQ multiplex PCR, while the TCRdb copy is restricted to in-frame clones and leaves out a portion. The table shows roughly 380,000 clones, with around 84% occurring only once. This receptor was taken from a human donor with acute or convalescent COVID-19. The donor label of this sample is uncertain. The rearrangement joins TRBV7-9 to TRBJ1-1, with TRBD1 matching 8 bases. The sequencing input was peripheral blood. For the CDR3, the DNA is TGTGCCAGCAGCTTGGGGGCAGGGGGCGAAGCTTTCTTT. Protein sequence: CASSLGAGGEAFF.